This entry lists 22 T cell receptor beta chains sequenced from one sample in a study of T cell responses to AZD1222 COVID-19 vaccine. The table came from immunoSEQ multiplex PCR; TCRdb's copy has only in-frame clones and leaves some out. The sample carries 100,000 to 150,000 clones, about 90% recorded once. Sequences were derived from peripheral blood, sampled on day 0 of AZD1222 vaccination. These receptors all come from an adult in good health.

The chain combines TRBV5-1 with TRBJ1-2; D ambiguous. The germline V and J ends were trimmed by 0 bases and 3 bases, with 12 bases remaining between them. The CDR3 extends over 15 amino acids. Germline CDR1 reads SGHRS; CDR2 reads YFSETQ. CDR3 region: CASSLAVGWDYGYTF. CDR3 nucleotides: TGCGCCAGCAGCTTGGCCGTAGGATGGGACTATGGCTACACCTTC.

The genes are TRBV5-4 and TRBJ2-7; 10 nucleotides agree with TRBD2. V trimming: 0 bases; J trimming: 2 bases; junction bases outside the gene matches: 2. Germline V CDR1 and CDR2: SGHNT, YYREEE (reference sequence). The CDR3 contains 15 residues. In DNA form, the CDR3 reads TGTGCCAGCAGCTTGGCTAGCGGGAGTCCCTACGAGCAGTACTTC. This sequence encodes CASSLASGSPYEQYF.

The V call is TRBV6-5, the J call TRBJ2-7, with a weak D call TRBD2 (6 bases). CDR3 length equals 15 residues. The ends were cut back, 6 bases at V and 3 bases at J, with 18 bases in the middle. Germline V gene data show CDR1 as MNHEY and CDR2 as SVGAGI. CDR3 nucleotide sequence: TGTGCCAGCAGGGCCCTGGGGACTGCCAACTACGAGCAGTACTTC. Amino acid sequence: CASRALGTANYEQYF.

The chain employs TRBV7-8 and TRBJ1-2; D remains ambiguous. CDR3 length equals 16 residues. V lost 4 bases and J lost 4, with 19 bases in between. In germline, CDR1 is SGHVS, CDR2 FQNEAQ. The CDR3 sequence: CASSSTRGLSLYGYTF. The DNA of the CDR3 is TGTGCCAGCAGCTCCACCCGAGGGCTGTCACTCTATGGCTACACCTTC.

The V and J genes are TRBV19 and TRBJ1-2; maybe TRBD1 (5 bases). Germline-derived CDR1 and CDR2 are LNHDA and SQIVND (reference sequence). This CDR3 contains 15 residues. Trimming cost V 7 bases and J 6 bases, with 21 bases left between them. CDR3 sequence reads: CASTATDLGSDGYTF. The CDR3 DNA sequence: TGTGCCAGTACCGCGACAGACCTTGGCTCGGATGGCTACACCTTC.

This rearrangement joins TRBV30 to TRBJ2-1; D is perhaps TRBD1 (5 bases). Trimming stripped 0 bases from V and 6 bases from J, with 12 bases between. The CDR3 runs 14 residues. Germline assignment: CDR1 GTSNPN and CDR2 SVGIG (reference sequence). The chain's CDR3 is CAWSVGQGSNEQFF. The CDR3 coding sequence is TGTGCCTGGAGTGTGGGTCAGGGTTCCAATGAGCAGTTCTTC.

A note on this clone: Compared with germline, one end of the junction differs, possibly owing to a read error. The chain carries TRBV18 and TRBJ2-4; no firm D call. This CDR3 comprises 14 residues. Germline V lookup: CDR1 KGHSH, CDR2 LQKENI. The DNA of the CDR3 is TGTGCCGGCTCCCCGGACGGAACGGCGAACATTCAGTACTTC. This sequence encodes CAGSPDGTANIQYF.

This clone was counted only a few times. This chain uses TRBV3-1 (or the pseudogene TRBV3-2) with TRBJ1-5; no clear D. In germline, CDR1 is LGHDT, CDR2 YNNKEL (reference sequence). This CDR3 has 14 residues. V was cut by 4 bases and J by 1 base, with 8 bases left in between. The CDR3 here is CASSRMGSNQPQHF. In DNA form, the CDR3 reads TGTGCCAGCAGCCGCATGGGGAGCAATCAGCCCCAGCATTTT.

This sequence joins TRBV18 and TRBJ1-1, with D tentatively TRBD1 (5 bases). The CDR3 has 15 residues. The V end lost 2 bases, the J end lost 2 bases, and 12 bases lay between the germline ends. Germline V gene sequence: CDR1 KGHSH, CDR2 LQKENI. CDR3 DNA sequence: TGTGCCAGCTCACCATTCCGACAGCCCAACACTGAAGCTTTCTTT. Amino acids: CASSPFRQPNTEAFF.

V and J are TRBV4-1 and TRBJ2-1; 15 bases match TRBD2. This CDR3 contains 15 residues. V dropped 6 bases and J dropped 9; count of bases not matched to a gene: 6. CDR1 is MGHRA and CDR2 is YSYEKL in the germline V gene. The CDR3 DNA is TGCGCCAGCAGAACCGGACTAGCGGGAGGGAGTGAGCAGTTCTTC. Translation gives CASRTGLAGGSEQFF.

V usage is TRBV6-4 and J usage is TRBJ2-1; D is ambiguous. Germline CDR1 MRHNA, CDR2 SNTAGT. This CDR3 has 15 residues. V shed 2 bases and J shed 0 bases, with 8 bases lying between them. The CDR3 DNA follows: TGTGCCAGCAGTGACATATATCTCTCCTACAATGAGCAGTTCTTC. Encoded protein: CASSDIYLSYNEQFF.

The J gene is TRBJ1-1, the V gene TRBV6-5; TRBD1 matches at 8 bases. From germline, CDR1 is MNHEY and CDR2 SVGAGI. This CDR3 is 12 amino acids long. The trim removed 6 bases at V and 8 bases at J, leaving 5 bases unmatched. The CDR3 here is CASRRTGHEAFF. The CDR3 nucleotides read TGTGCCAGCAGACGGACAGGGCACGAAGCTTTCTTT.

This clone is a singleton in its sample. This chain links TRBV30 with TRBJ1-1; D gene unclear. The CDR3 totals 11 residues. CDR1 GTSNPN and CDR2 SVGIG come from the germline V gene (reference sequence). V shed 0 bases and J shed 5 bases, with 4 bases lying between them. The CDR3 DNA follows: TGTGCCTGGAGTGTGGGGACTGAAGCTTTCTTT. This sequence encodes CAWSVGTEAFF.

The V gene is TRBV28, the J gene TRBJ2-7; D gene uncertain. Germline V lookup: CDR1 MDHEN, CDR2 SYDVKM. This CDR3 contains 14 residues. V was shortened by 2 bases and J by 2 bases, with 10 bases between the two germline ends. This CDR3 reads CASSLGGKPYEQYF. CDR3 DNA: TGTGCCAGCAGTTTAGGCGGCAAACCCTACGAGCAGTACTTC.

V and J are TRBV29-1 and TRBJ1-1; D ambiguous. Germline CDR1 is SQVTM and CDR2 is ANQGSEA. V was shortened by 6 bases and J by 0 bases, with 17 bases between the two germline ends. The CDR3 sequence is 15 residues long. CDR3 sequence reads: CSVPRGVSMNTEAFF. The CDR3 DNA reads as TGCAGCGTCCCCCGTGGGGTCTCCATGAACACTGAAGCTTTCTTT.

The chain employs TRBV6-6 and TRBJ2-6; D is unresolved. The CDR3 is 15 residues long. Germline values: CDR1 MNHNY, CDR2 SVGAGI (reference sequence). V lost 6 bases, J lost 2 bases, and 11 bases lay in between. CDR3 bases: TGTGCCAGCAGCCCCAAACCCCCTGGGGCCAACGTCCTGACTTTC. Translating it yields CASSPKPPGANVLTF.

The chain's CDR3 is CASSSITGGVGYTF. CDR3 bases: TGTGCCAGTAGTTCAATAACAGGAGGGGTTGGCTACACCTTC. V is TRBV19 and J is TRBJ1-2; D possibly corresponds to TRBD1 (5 bases). Germline CDR1 reads LNHDA; CDR2 reads SQIVND (reference sequence). There are 14 residues in the CDR3. V shed 5 bases and J shed 7 bases, with 17 bases lying between them. The variable domain in full, completed from reference TRBV19 and TRBJ1-2, reads DGGITQSPKYLFRKEGQNVTLSCEQNLNHDAMYWYRQDPGQGLRLIYYSQIVNDFQKGDIAEGYSVSREKKESFPLTVTSAQKNPTAFYLCASSSITGGVGYTFGSGTRLTVV.

The chain combines TRBV24-1 with TRBJ2-3; TRBD2 might be the D (6 bases). Germline-derived CDR1 and CDR2 are KGHDR and SFDVKD. Trimming removed 5 bases at V and 1 base at J, with 12 bases between. The CDR3 is made up of 15 amino acids. The CDR3 is CATSGGGVGTDTQYF. CDR3 DNA: TGTGCCACCAGTGGGGGCGGGGTTGGCACAGATACGCAGTATTTT.

The CDR3 DNA follows: TGTGCCAGTAGTAATCGGGGGCGTAACAATGAGCAGTTCTTC. Protein product: CASSNRGRNNEQFF. J is TRBJ2-1 and V is TRBV19; D possibly uses TRBD1 or TRBD2 (6 bases each). The CDR3 runs 14 residues. Germline assignment: CDR1 LNHDA and CDR2 SQIVND (reference sequence). V was clipped by 4 bases and J by 5 bases, with 12 bases between them.

The CDR3 is CASSELGGGTEAFF. Written as DNA, the CDR3 is TGTGCCAGCAGTGAGTTGGGGGGTGGCACTGAAGCTTTCTTT. The gene calls are TRBV2 and TRBJ1-1; possible D gene TRBD1, 5 bases. Deletions cut 3 bases from V and 4 bases from J, with 12 bases between. CDR3 length: 14 residues. In germline, CDR1 is SNHLY, CDR2 FYNNEI.

The genes are TRBV12-3 or TRBV12-4 and TRBJ1-4, with D possibly matching TRBD1 (6 bases). Trimming shortened V by 7 bases and J by 8 bases, and 14 bases separated the two germline ends. The CDR3 extends over 13 amino acids. This chain's CDR3 is CASNKGVREKLFF. DNA for the CDR3: TGTGCCAGCAACAAGGGGGTCAGAGAAAAACTGTTTTTT.

The J gene is TRBJ2-1, the V gene TRBV27; D is perhaps TRBD1 (6 bases). V was cut by 5 bases and J by 2 bases, with 13 bases left in between. The CDR3 contains 15 residues. Germline V gene lookup returns CDR1 MNHEY and CDR2 SMNVEV (reference sequence). The CDR3 DNA reads TGTGCCAGCAGTCCAGGGGTAGGGGCCTACAATGAGCAGTTCTTC. Its translation is CASSPGVGAYNEQFF.